What follows are 20 T cell receptor beta chains derived from one specimen sequenced in a study of blood T cell repertoires in COVID-19. Data came from immunoSEQ multiplex PCR; TCRdb stores just in-frame clones and leaves some out. In the table there are roughly 360,000 clones, around 83% of which are singletons. The sequenced sample was PBMCs or T cells enriched from blood (not recorded which). The receptors here all came from a woman aged 50 to 60 who had recovered from COVID-19.

This clone was seen more than once but under ten times. The V and J genes are TRBV19 and TRBJ1-2, with 8 bases fitting TRBD1. CDR1 is LNHDA and CDR2 is SQIVND in the germline V gene (reference sequence). The CDR3 totals 13 residues. The V segment lost 5 bases and the J segment 4 bases; nucleotides outside the gene matches: 3. CDR3 coding DNA: TGTGCCAGTAGTTCGACAGGGGTCTATGGCTACACCTTC. This gives the protein CASSSTGVYGYTF. The variable domain in full, with the rest retrieved from reference TRBV19 and TRBJ1-2, is DGGITQSPKYLFRKEGQNVTLSCEQNLNHDAMYWYRQDPGQGLRLIYYSQIVNDFQKGDIAEGYSVSREKKESFPLTVTSAQKNPTAFYLCASSSTGVYGYTFGSGTRLTVV.

This chain links TRBV13 with TRBJ2-7, with 10 positions matching TRBD1. CDR3 size: 17 residues. V lost 5 bases, J lost 2 bases, and 12 bases stayed unmatched. CDR1 is PRHDT, CDR2 FYEKMQ, per germline (reference sequence). In DNA, the CDR3 is TGTGCCAGCAGCGTGGGACAGGGGCGAACCTCTACCTACGAGCAGTACTTC. Translation: CASSVGQGRTSTYEQYF. Full variable domain (rest looked up from reference TRBV13 and TRBJ2-7): AAGVIQSPRHLIKEKRETATLKCYPIPRHDTVYWYQQGPGQDPQFLISFYEKMQSDKGSIPDRFSAQQFSDYHSELNMSSLELGDSALYFCASSVGQGRTSTYEQYFGPGTRLTVT.

The chain is built from TRBV7-8 and TRBJ1-5; 9 bases map to TRBD1. Trimming removed 5 bases from V and 9 bases from J; junction bases left unmatched: 5. CDR1 is SGHVS, CDR2 FQNEAQ, per germline. The CDR3 contains 13 residues. This chain's CDR3 is CASSRDRERPQHF. CDR3 DNA: TGTGCCAGCAGCCGGGACAGGGAGAGGCCCCAGCATTTT. The variable domain in full, with the rest retrieved from reference TRBV7-8 and TRBJ1-5, is GAGVSQSPRYKVAKRGQDVALRCDPISGHVSLFWYQQALGQGPEFLTYFQNEAQLDKSGLPSDRFFAERPEGSVSTLKIQRTQQEDSAVYLCASSRDRERPQHFGDGTRLSIL.

The chain carries TRBV5-1 and TRBJ1-2, with 8 bases that match TRBD1. Trimming took 0 bases from V and 4 from J; bases not matched to a gene: 11. Germline CDR1 SGHRS, CDR2 YFSETQ. The CDR3 extends over 17 amino acids. Written as DNA, the CDR3 is TGCGCCAGCAGCTTGGGACCCGGACAGGGAGCTTTCTATGGCTACACCTTC. This gives the protein CASSLGPGQGAFYGYTF.

The chain recombines TRBV6-5 with TRBJ2-1; weak D call: TRBD2 (5 bases). Deletions cut 6 bases from V and 3 bases from J, with 9 bases between. The CDR3 consists of 13 residues. Looked up from germline, CDR1 is MNHEY and CDR2 is SVGAGI. The CDR3 is CASREVGYNEQFF. The DNA of the CDR3 is TGTGCCAGCAGGGAGGTAGGCTACAATGAGCAGTTCTTC.

This clone was seen just once. The rearrangement joins TRBV9 to TRBJ2-5; TRBD1 matches 7 bases. This CDR3 has 14 residues. CDR1 and CDR2 from the germline V gene are SGDLS and YYNGEE. J lost 5 bases, V lost 4 bases, and 8 bases had no gene match. The CDR3 sequence: CASSSDRIWETQYF. In DNA form, the CDR3 reads TGTGCCAGCAGCTCGGACAGGATCTGGGAGACCCAGTACTTC.

This chain links TRBV19 with TRBJ2-1; 9 bases are shared with TRBD2. The CDR3 spans 15 residues. Germline V gives CDR1 LNHDA, CDR2 SQIVND (reference sequence). The V segment lost 4 bases and the J segment 2 bases; nucleotides outside the gene matches: 3. The DNA of the CDR3 is TGTGCCAGTAGTAGCGGGAGGGCAACCTACAATGAGCAGTTCTTC. Protein product: CASSSGRATYNEQFF.

J is TRBJ1-4 and V is TRBV14, with D tentatively TRBD1 (5 bases). Germline V gene sequence: CDR1 SGHDN, CDR2 FVKESK. The V end was cut by 4 bases, the J end by 7 bases, with 7 bases between. CDR3 length: 12 amino acids. CDR3 sequence (DNA): TGTGCCAGCAGCCGTACAGGTGAAAAACTGTTTTTT. This translates into CASSRTGEKLFF.

The chain links TRBV19 to TRBJ1-1; 7 nucleotides agree with TRBD1. This CDR3 has 14 amino acids. Germline values: CDR1 LNHDA, CDR2 SQIVND (reference sequence). V was clipped by 6 bases and J by 1 base; unmatched bases: 5. CDR3 loop: CASRPRQGNTEAFF. Here the CDR3 DNA reads TGTGCCAGTAGGCCGAGACAGGGGAACACTGAAGCTTTCTTT.

The V and J genes are TRBV28 and TRBJ2-7, with D maybe TRBD2 (6 bases). Germline V lookup: CDR1 MDHEN, CDR2 SYDVKM. The CDR3 extends over 15 amino acids. The germline V and J ends were trimmed by 3 bases and 2 bases, with 14 bases remaining between them. The CDR3 nucleotides read TGTGCCAGCAGTTTGACGGGAGACACGGCCTACGAGCAGTACTTC. The encoded protein is CASSLTGDTAYEQYF.

The chain couples TRBV5-1 to TRBJ1-2, with 7 nucleotides matching TRBD1. The ends lost 0 bases at V and 6 bases at J; junction bases unmatched: 5. The CDR3 sequence is 14 residues long. The germline V gene encodes CDR1 SGHRS and CDR2 YFSETQ. CDR3 sequence reads: CASSLVQGVDGYTF. The DNA of the CDR3 is TGCGCCAGCAGCTTGGTGCAGGGGGTAGATGGCTACACCTTC.

J is TRBJ1-2 and V is TRBV30; D unresolved. The CDR3 loop spans 12 amino acids. The V end was cut by 2 bases, the J end by 2 bases, with 6 bases between. CDR1 is GTSNPN and CDR2 is SVGIG in the germline V gene (reference sequence). The CDR3 spells CAWSTVNYGYTF. DNA of the CDR3: TGTGCCTGGAGTACAGTAAACTATGGCTACACCTTC.

The chain employs TRBV18 and TRBJ1-1; D is uncertain. The germline CDR1 and CDR2 sequences are KGHSH and LQKENI. This CDR3 is built from 15 residues. Trimming took off 2 bases at V and 1 base at J, with 11 bases between the two ends. As DNA, the CDR3 is TGTGCCAGCTCACCAAGTGTACAGCCGAACACTGAAGCTTTCTTT. Its protein is CASSPSVQPNTEAFF.

The chain employs TRBV6-1 and TRBJ2-7; D is possibly TRBD1 (6 bases). The CDR3 runs to 17 residues. Germline CDR1 is MNHNS and CDR2 is SASEGT. Trimming stripped 2 bases from V and 2 bases from J, with 19 bases between. The chain's CDR3 is CASSESGGTFITYEQYF. CDR3 nucleotides: TGTGCCAGCAGTGAATCGGGTGGGACATTTATTACCTACGAGCAGTACTTC.

The rearrangement links TRBV19 to TRBJ1-2, with a weak D call TRBD1 (5 bases). CDR1 and CDR2 from the germline V gene are LNHDA and SQIVND (reference sequence). The CDR3 loop spans 14 amino acids. V lost 1 base and J 2 bases, leaving 8 bases between the germline ends. As DNA, the CDR3 is TGTGCCAGTAGTATAGCAGGGCAGAACTATGGCTACACCTTC. Its translation is CASSIAGQNYGYTF.

This chain uses TRBV6-5 with TRBJ1-1; 7 bases are a match to TRBD1. This CDR3 contains 14 residues. Germline V gives CDR1 MNHEY, CDR2 SVGAGI. The J segment lost 3 bases and the V segment lost 6 bases, leaving 7 bases of the junction unmatched. Here the CDR3 reads CASRRGPRDTEAFF. CDR3 DNA: TGTGCCAGCAGGAGGGGGCCGCGGGACACTGAAGCTTTCTTT.

The gene calls are TRBV28 and TRBJ1-2, with D uncertain. Trimming took off 10 bases at V and 1 base at J, with 7 bases between the two ends. Germline V CDR1 and CDR2: MDHEN, SYDVKM. This CDR3 contains 11 residues. The CDR3 sequence is CATMSNYGYTF. The CDR3 DNA reads as TGTGCCACCATGAGTAACTATGGCTACACCTTC.

V and J are TRBV11-2 and TRBJ2-1, with no clear D. The CDR3 covers 17 residues. V was cut by 5 bases and J by 5 bases, with 22 bases left in between. Germline CDR1 reads SGHAT; CDR2 reads FQNNGV. The CDR3 sequence is CASSLNGPLVGDNEQFF. DNA of the CDR3: TGTGCCAGCAGCCTGAATGGTCCCCTAGTTGGTGACAATGAGCAGTTCTTC.

The chain employs TRBV11-3 and TRBJ2-5; a weak D match, TRBD1 (6 bases). The germline V gene encodes CDR1 SGHNT and CDR2 YENEEA. This CDR3 region has 15 residues. The ends were cut back, 5 bases at V and 2 bases at J, with 15 bases in the middle. DNA for the CDR3: TGTGCCAGCAGCCTACCGTGGACAGTACAAGAGACCCAGTACTTC. Its translation is CASSLPWTVQETQYF.

This clone occurred once. This chain connects TRBV7-8 to TRBJ2-2; D may be TRBD1 (6 bases). The V end was cut by 1 base, the J end by 10 bases, with 7 bases between. Germline assignment: CDR1 SGHVS and CDR2 FQNEAQ. The length of the CDR3 is 12 residues. This CDR3 reads CASSLDRVELFF. The CDR3 nucleotides are TGTGCCAGCAGCTTAGACAGGGTGGAGCTGTTTTTT.